This is a list of T cell receptor beta chains from one sample in a study of cytomegalovirus exposure and HLA in healthy donors. Clones were read by immunoSEQ multiplex PCR, and TCRdb kept only the in-frame ones, dropping some. The sample shows over 90,000 clones, over 75% of them seen only once. The sample comprised PBMCs. The receptor source for this set is a man between 35 and 55 years old in good health and CMV-seropositive. The CDR3 runs from the conserved cysteine through the conserved F or W. Rows may omit the clone size; those that give it use once, few, many or a size class.

abundance	v_gene	j_gene	len	CDR3aa
NA	TRBV29-1	TRBJ1-2	13	CSVVPQGQAGYTF
NA	TRBV25-1	TRBJ1-4	15	CASSELGHRGEKLFF
NA	TRBV6-5	TRBJ1-2	14	CASSEGGPNYGYTF
NA	TRBV7-3	TRBJ1-5	13	CASSLTADQPQHF
NA	TRBV2	TRBJ2-5	12	CASTRGGETQYF
few	TRBV9	TRBJ2-1	14	CASSVGRWVHEQFF
NA	TRBV18	TRBJ2-5	15	CASSRTSGLEETQYF
NA	TRBV14	TRBJ2-1	14	CASSHREGWNEQFF
NA	TRBV9	TRBJ2-1	16	CASSPRTVSSYNEQFF
NA	TRBV25-1	TRBJ1-4	17	CASSAIRQGQGREKLFF
NA	TRBV9	TRBJ2-1	15	CASSTRGSSYNEQFF
NA	TRBV5-1	TRBJ1-4	14	CASSFRGSNEKLFF
NA	TRBV7-9	TRBJ2-7	18	CASSSRAPGLAGLYEQYF
NA	TRBV28	TRBJ1-5	13	CASSLEQARPQHF
NA	TRBV9	TRBJ1-3	15	CASSVEGGSGNTIYF
NA	TRBV6-1	TRBJ2-2	16	CASSGPTGVNTGELFF
NA	TRBV7-2	TRBJ2-2	15	CASSLVSGGAGELFF
NA	TRBV6-5	TRBJ1-5	15	CASSYSIFSNQPQHF
once	TRBV27	TRBJ1-4	15	CASSLLGGPNEKLFF
NA	TRBV6-5	TRBJ1-3	15	CASSYDHRSRNTIYF
few	TRBV7-6	TRBJ2-1	18	CASSLVFGTGGSYNEQFF
NA	TRBV7-6	TRBJ1-1	11	CASSLDRVAFF
NA	TRBV30	TRBJ2-2	14	CAWRRGGSTGELFF
few	TRBV27	TRBJ2-6	15	CASSLGGVGANVLTF
NA	TRBV27	TRBJ2-7	15	CASSFRRQGLYEQYF
NA	TRBV5-4	TRBJ2-5	14	CASSSRDFEETQYF
NA	TRBV7-9	TRBJ2-1	17	CASSSRGLAGLYNEQFF
NA	TRBV5-1	TRBJ1-1	14	CASSPRVVDTEAFF
NA	TRBV14	TRBJ1-1	16	CASSQRFGRGNTEAFF
few	TRBV2	TRBJ1-1	14	CASSQILSGTEAFF
NA	TRBV19	TRBJ1-2	13	CASSPQDRAGYTF